The T cell receptor (beta chain) under discussion was sequenced for a study of control samples from healthy donors and cancer patients. The data were produced by immunoSEQ multiplex PCR, yet TCRdb's version contains in-frame clones alone and is incomplete. The sample holds about 34,000 clones, about 88% seen once. This CDR3 is 13 amino acids long. Germline loops: CDR1 SNHLY, CDR2 FYNNEI. V shed 6 bases and J shed 2 bases, with 8 bases lying between them. The sequencing input was PBMCs. The chain employs TRBV2 and TRBJ2-1; D possibly matches TRBD1 or TRBD2 (5 bases each). This clonotype originated in a woman in her thirties or forties with lung cancer. DNA for the CDR3: TGTGCCAGCAGGGAGGACACCTACAATGAGCAGTTCTTC. This sequence encodes CASREDTYNEQFF.